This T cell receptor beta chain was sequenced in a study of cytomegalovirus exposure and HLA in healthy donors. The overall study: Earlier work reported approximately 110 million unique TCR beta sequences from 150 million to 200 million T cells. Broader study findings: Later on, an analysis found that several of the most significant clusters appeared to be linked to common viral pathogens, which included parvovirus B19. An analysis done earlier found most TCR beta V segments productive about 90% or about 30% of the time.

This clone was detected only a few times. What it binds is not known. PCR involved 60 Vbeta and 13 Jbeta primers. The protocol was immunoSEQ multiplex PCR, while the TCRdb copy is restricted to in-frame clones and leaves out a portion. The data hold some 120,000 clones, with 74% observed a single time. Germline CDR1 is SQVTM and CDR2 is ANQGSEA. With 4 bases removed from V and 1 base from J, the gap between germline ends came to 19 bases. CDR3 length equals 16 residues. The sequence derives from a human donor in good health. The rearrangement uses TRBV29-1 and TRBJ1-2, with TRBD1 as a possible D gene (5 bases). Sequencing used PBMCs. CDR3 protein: CSVAGTDHRDNYGYTF. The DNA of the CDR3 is TGCAGCGTTGCCGGGACTGACCACCGAGATAACTATGGCTACACCTTC.